Listed below are T cell receptor beta chains from one sample, sequenced in a study of blood T cell repertoires in COVID-19. This table comes from immunoSEQ multiplex PCR, and its TCRdb copy is limited to in-frame clones, with some not included. The repertoire includes some 83,000 clones, roughly 84% of them detected once, and 3% to 4.5% sits in the top ten. Sequencing input: peripheral blood. These receptors came from a middle-aged man with acute or convalescent COVID-19. Each CDR3 is given with its conserved first and last residue. Each record gives: D gene, clone size, J gene, V gene, CDR3 protein, CDR3 DNA. The D gene is left open where the match is weak. Only part of the rows carry a size: once, few, many, or a class if the clone is expanded.

. | . | TRBJ2-7 | TRBV24-1 | CATSEPLGYEQYF | TGTGCCACCAGTGAACCTCTCGGGTACGAGCAGTACTTC
. | . | TRBJ2-6 | TRBV6-5 | CASSLGANVLTF | TGTGCCAGCAGTCTGGGGGCCAACGTCCTGACTTTC
TRBD2 | . | TRBJ2-3 | TRBV9 | CASSVAGSGGGGDTQYF | TGTGCCAGCAGCGTAGCTGGGAGCGGGGGGGGAGGAGATACGCAGTATTTT
TRBD1 | . | TRBJ2-7 | TRBV6-5 | CASSYSTGGTSYEQYF | TGTGCCAGCAGTTACTCAACAGGGGGCACATCCTACGAGCAGTACTTC
. | . | TRBJ2-2 | TRBV5-4 | CASSRGGTGELFF | TGTGCCAGCAGCCGAGGGGGCACCGGGGAGCTGTTTTTT
TRBD1 | . | TRBJ1-4 | TRBV28 | CASSPPGQGNEKLFF | TGTGCCAGCAGTCCACCGGGACAGGGAAATGAAAAACTGTTTTTT
. | few | TRBJ1-2 | TRBV11-2 | CASSSPRAGSDYGYTF | TGTGCCAGCAGCTCCCCCCGTGCAGGGTCCGATTATGGCTACACCTTC
TRBD1 | . | TRBJ2-4 | TRBV24-1 | CATSDSRQGAGNIQYF | TGTGCCACCAGTGATTCCCGCCAGGGGGCGGGAAACATTCAGTACTTC
TRBD1 | . | TRBJ2-7 | TRBV6-2/TRBV6-3 | CASSYGPGGRNEQYF | TGTGCCAGCAGTTACGGGCCAGGGGGCAGGAACGAGCAGTACTTC
. | . | TRBJ1-1 | TRBV30 | CAWSINLNTEAFF | TGTGCCTGGAGTATAAACTTGAACACTGAAGCTTTCTTT
TRBD2 | . | TRBJ2-7 | TRBV9 | CASSGPGLSGSGSYEQYF | TGTGCCAGCAGCGGCCCCGGGCTTAGCGGGAGTGGGTCCTACGAGCAGTACTTC
. | . | TRBJ1-1 | TRBV2 | CASGGHGVNTEAFF | TGTGCCAGTGGCGGACACGGAGTGAACACTGAAGCTTTCTTT
TRBD2 | . | TRBJ2-5 | TRBV6-5 | CATAREGRETQYF | TGTGCCACCGCCCGGGAGGGTCGGGAGACCCAGTACTTC
. | . | TRBJ1-2 | TRBV6-1 | CASSEQTVYGYTF | TGTGCCAGCAGTGAACAAACAGTCTATGGCTACACCTTC
TRBD1 | . | TRBJ1-6 | TRBV10-1 | CASSETWDRVGSPLHF | TGCGCCAGCAGTGAAACCTGGGACAGGGTTGGATCACCCCTCCACTTT
. | . | TRBJ1-5 | TRBV7-2 | CASSLAANQPQHF | TGTGCCAGCAGCTTAGCGGCCAATCAGCCCCAGCATTTT
TRBD2 | once | TRBJ2-1 | TRBV7-2 | CASSMPLAGLSSYNEQFF | TGTGCCAGCAGCATGCCCCTAGCGGGGTTGAGCTCCTACAATGAGCAGTTCTTC
. | . | TRBJ1-2 | TRBV13 | CASSLVPQNYGYTF | TGTGCCAGCAGCTTAGTTCCACAGAACTATGGCTACACCTTC
. | . | TRBJ1-4 | TRBV19 | CASTPAQGGFEKLFF | TGTGCCAGTACCCCAGCCCAGGGAGGATTTGAAAAACTGTTTTTT
TRBD1 | . | TRBJ1-5 | TRBV5-8 | CASSHDRDNQPQHF | TGTGCCAGCAGCCATGACAGGGACAATCAGCCCCAGCATTTT
. | . | TRBJ1-5 | TRBV5-8 | CASSLTPEVSQPQHF | TGTGCCAGCAGCTTGACCCCAGAGGTATCTCAGCCCCAGCATTTT
. | once | TRBJ2-7 | TRBV6-6 | CASSSQAVRPYEQYF | TGTGCCAGCAGTTCCCAAGCCGTTCGCCCCTACGAGCAGTACTTC
TRBD1 | . | TRBJ1-3 | TRBV30 | CAWSVQGQGVKSGNTIYF | TGTGCCTGGAGTGTTCAGGGACAGGGGGTTAAGTCTGGAAACACCATATATTTT
. | . | TRBJ2-7 | TRBV5-4 | CASSSDPTSYEQYF | TGTGCCAGCAGCTCTGATCCTACTTCCTACGAGCAGTACTTC
TRBD1 | . | TRBJ2-3 | TRBV6-5 | CASRDRGVWSDTQYF | TGTGCCAGCAGAGACAGGGGGGTCTGGTCAGATACGCAGTATTTT
TRBD1 | . | TRBJ2-1 | TRBV24-1 | CATSEPGQGRNEQFF | TGTGCCACCAGTGAGCCGGGACAGGGTCGCAATGAGCAGTTCTTC